This is a list of T cell receptor beta chains from one sample in a study of cytomegalovirus exposure and HLA in healthy donors. The repertoire was sequenced with immunoSEQ multiplex PCR; TCRdb's copy has only in-frame clones and lacks some. Found here are over 110,000 clones, approximately 80% of them singletons; the top ten hold about 6.6%. Sequencing was carried out using PBMCs. The receptors here all came from a woman in her thirties or forties in good health and CMV-seropositive. Each CDR3 is given with its conserved first and last residue. A D gene is named only where the DNA matches it firmly. Part of the rows lack a size; the others show once, few, many or a class for expanded clones.

j_gene: TRBJ2-1; d_gene: -; abundance: -; v_gene: TRBV5-5; CDR3aa: CASSPDFASYNEQFF; CDR3nt: TGTGCCAGCAGTCCGGACTTTGCCTCTTACAATGAGCAGTTCTTC
j_gene: TRBJ2-6; d_gene: -; abundance: -; v_gene: TRBV5-1; CDR3aa: CASSATAGSGANVLTF; CDR3nt: TGCGCCAGCAGCGCTACAGCAGGCTCTGGGGCCAACGTCCTGACTTTC
j_gene: TRBJ1-2; d_gene: TRBD1; abundance: -; v_gene: TRBV28; CDR3aa: CASSLYRDSANYGYTF; CDR3nt: TGTGCCAGCAGTTTATATCGGGACAGCGCTAACTATGGCTACACCTTC
j_gene: TRBJ1-2; d_gene: -; abundance: -; v_gene: TRBV7-8; CDR3aa: CASSLAAGTYGYTF; CDR3nt: TGTGCCAGCAGCTTAGCGGCAGGTACCTATGGCTACACCTTC
j_gene: TRBJ2-7; d_gene: -; abundance: -; v_gene: TRBV6-5; CDR3aa: CASSYFGGRGEQYF; CDR3nt: TGTGCCAGCAGTTACTTCGGGGGTCGGGGCGAGCAGTACTTC
j_gene: TRBJ2-2; d_gene: -; abundance: -; v_gene: TRBV6-1; CDR3aa: CASSVPDTGELFF; CDR3nt: TGTGCCAGCAGTGTGCCGGACACCGGGGAGCTGTTTTTT
j_gene: TRBJ2-1; d_gene: TRBD2; abundance: -; v_gene: TRBV30; CDR3aa: CAWSAMSGNYNEQFF; CDR3nt: TGTGCCTGGAGTGCCATGAGCGGGAACTACAATGAGCAGTTCTTC
j_gene: TRBJ2-5; d_gene: -; abundance: medium-sized; v_gene: TRBV5-4; CDR3aa: CATHLRGGVGQETQYF; CDR3nt: TGTGCCACCCACCTGAGGGGGGGCGTTGGGCAAGAGACCCAGTACTTC
j_gene: TRBJ2-1; d_gene: -; abundance: -; v_gene: TRBV7-8; CDR3aa: CASSTQRQSSYNEQFF; CDR3nt: TGTGCCAGCAGCACCCAGCGGCAGAGCTCCTACAATGAGCAGTTCTTC
j_gene: TRBJ1-3; d_gene: TRBD1; abundance: -; v_gene: TRBV2; CDR3aa: CASSFDRGYHPGNTIYF; CDR3nt: TGTGCCAGCAGCTTCGACAGGGGGTATCATCCTGGAAACACCATATATTTT
j_gene: TRBJ2-3; d_gene: TRBD2; abundance: -; v_gene: TRBV10-3; CDR3aa: CAISEQVAGDTQYF; CDR3nt: TGTGCCATCAGTGAGCAGGTAGCGGGAGATACGCAGTATTTT
j_gene: TRBJ2-1; d_gene: -; abundance: -; v_gene: TRBV5-6; CDR3aa: CASSFGGQSGLEQFF; CDR3nt: TGTGCCAGCAGCTTCGGAGGGCAGTCCGGGTTGGAGCAGTTCTTC
j_gene: TRBJ2-3; d_gene: -; abundance: -; v_gene: TRBV7-2; CDR3aa: CASSLASDTQYF; CDR3nt: TGTGCCAGCAGCTTAGCCTCAGATACGCAGTATTTT
j_gene: TRBJ2-7; d_gene: -; abundance: -; v_gene: TRBV5-1; CDR3aa: CASSSDGQSSYEQYF; CDR3nt: TGCGCCAGCAGCTCAGACGGACAAAGCTCCTACGAGCAGTACTTC
j_gene: TRBJ1-5; d_gene: -; abundance: -; v_gene: TRBV28; CDR3aa: CASSLQGPNQPQHF; CDR3nt: TGTGCCAGCAGTTTACAGGGTCCCAATCAGCCCCAGCATTTT
j_gene: TRBJ2-5; d_gene: -; abundance: -; v_gene: TRBV5-8; CDR3aa: CASSLIKETQYF; CDR3nt: TGTGCCAGCAGCTTGATTAAAGAGACCCAGTACTTC
j_gene: TRBJ2-2; d_gene: -; abundance: -; v_gene: TRBV5-1; CDR3aa: CASSLYPGTGELFF; CDR3nt: TGCGCCAGCAGCTTGTATCCGGGCACCGGGGAGCTGTTTTTT
j_gene: TRBJ1-3; d_gene: -; abundance: -; v_gene: TRBV5-1; CDR3aa: CASSDGHSGNTIYF; CDR3nt: TGCGCCAGCAGCGACGGACACTCTGGAAACACCATATATTTT
j_gene: TRBJ2-5; d_gene: TRBD1; abundance: -; v_gene: TRBV2; CDR3aa: CASSGTGGGETQYF; CDR3nt: TGTGCCAGCAGCGGGACAGGGGGCGGTGAGACCCAGTACTTC